Below, 22 T cell receptor beta chains from the same sample are listed, as sequenced in a study of OX40 agonist ivuxolimab in advanced cancers. Library construction relied on the immunoSEQ multiplex PCR assay. Held by TCRdb, this immuneACCESS table contains in-frame sequences only and omits some clones. Under half of the omission traces to an unresolved V gene where checked; the cause of the rest is unknown. Present in this sample are about 15,000 clones, roughly 73% of which were seen just once. The ten top clones hold about 26% of the sample. Sequencing was performed on CD4+ or CD8+ T cells sorted from blood, taken in a trial of the OX40 agonist ivuxolimab. The receptors derive from an adult with an advanced solid tumor such as melanoma, head and neck, liver or kidney cancer.

This clone occurred once. The J gene is TRBJ1-1, the V gene TRBV6-5, with TRBD1 as a possible D gene (5 bases). Trimming removed 6 bases at V and 4 bases at J, with 12 bases between. This CDR3 comprises 13 residues. Germline CDR1 is MNHEY and CDR2 is SVGAGI. Here the CDR3 DNA reads TGTGCCAGCAGCCCCATGGGGCCCACTGAAGCTTTCTTT. It specifies CASSPMGPTEAFF.

CDR3 amino acids: CATAGAYSYNEQFF. In DNA form, the CDR3 reads TGTGCCACGGCTGGGGCATATTCCTACAATGAGCAGTTCTTC. The chain combines TRBV28 with TRBJ2-1; possibly TRBD1 for D (5 bases). Germline V gene sequence: CDR1 MDHEN, CDR2 SYDVKM. The V end was cut by 10 bases, the J end by 1 base, with 14 bases between. The CDR3 loop spans 14 amino acids.

This chain links TRBV28 with TRBJ2-1; 12 bases agree with TRBD2. With 4 bases clipped from V and 1 base from J, the junction kept 2 bases outside the gene matches. CDR1 MDHEN and CDR2 SYDVKM come from the germline V gene. CDR3 length: 16 residues. The CDR3 nucleotides are TGTGCCAGCAGTTCCCTAGCGGGAGGGTCCTACAATGAGCAGTTCTTC. Its translation is CASSSLAGGSYNEQFF.

The chain recombines TRBV27 with TRBJ2-4, with 7 bases matching TRBD1. CDR1 is MNHEY and CDR2 is SMNVEV in the germline V gene (reference sequence). CDR3 size: 13 residues. Trimming cost V 7 bases and J 7 bases; bases outside gene matches: 7. CDR3 protein: CASMGTAGNIQYF. The CDR3 nucleotides read TGTGCCAGCATGGGGACAGCCGGCAACATTCAGTACTTC.

The chain combines TRBV27 with TRBJ2-2; D may be TRBD1 or TRBD2 (6 bases each). Trimming took 6 bases from V and 4 from J, leaving 18 bases between them. CDR3 size: 16 residues. Germline CDR1 and CDR2: MNHEY and SMNVEV (reference sequence). CDR3 loop: CASSPGAGDFTGELFF. DNA for the CDR3: TGTGCCAGCAGCCCCGGGGCAGGGGACTTCACCGGGGAGCTGTTTTTT.

On this clone itself: At one end, the junction sequence differs from germline, possibly due to a read error. This sequence joins TRBV7-9 and TRBJ1-1; D uncertain. From germline, CDR1 is SEHNR and CDR2 FQNEAQ (reference sequence). This CDR3 comprises 13 residues. The CDR3 region is CASSRTVNTEAFF. The CDR3 bases are TGCGCCAGCAGCCGAACAGTGAACACTGAAGCTTTCTTT.

On this clone itself: Distinct nucleotide sequences in the sample also encode this CDR3. The chain combines TRBV6-6 with TRBJ1-1, with a weak D call TRBD1 (5 bases). V lost 5 bases to trimming and J lost 4 bases, with 14 bases between them. Germline V gives CDR1 MNHNY, CDR2 SVGAGI (reference sequence). The CDR3 covers 14 residues. The CDR3 spells CASSLPGGPTEAFF. CDR3 bases: TGTGCCAGCAGTCTACCGGGGGGACCCACTGAAGCTTTCTTT.

The V and J genes are TRBV18 and TRBJ2-4; D may correspond to TRBD1 or TRBD2 (5 bases each). Trimming left V 3 bases short and J 6 bases short, with 21 bases between. Germline V lookup: CDR1 KGHSH, CDR2 LQKENI. The CDR3 is 17 amino acids. As DNA, the CDR3 is TGTGCCAGCTCACCGGGAGCACCGACAGTTTGGGGAAACATTCAGTACTTC. Translating it yields CASSPGAPTVWGNIQYF.

This clone is medium-sized (0.01 to 0.1%) in the sample. The chain joins TRBV11-2 to TRBJ2-7; TRBD1 aligns across 12 bases. Germline lookup yields CDR1 SGHAT and CDR2 FQNNGV. The CDR3 is 15 residues long. Trimming cost V 5 bases and J 3 bases; bases outside gene matches: 5. DNA of the CDR3: TGTGCCAGCAGCGATGGGACAGGGGGCCTCTACGAGCAGTACTTC. This sequence encodes CASSDGTGGLYEQYF.

The V call is TRBV7-2, the J call TRBJ2-5; 7 bases match TRBD2. V lost 3 bases and J lost 10; bases outside the gene matches: 8. The germline CDR1 and CDR2 sequences are SGHTA and FQGNSA. The CDR3 sequence is 13 residues long. The CDR3 region has the DNA TGTGCCAGCAGCTTTGGGGGAGGGGATCTCCAGTACTTC. Its translation: CASSFGGGDLQYF.

The J gene is TRBJ1-3, the V gene TRBV5-1; D call uncertain. The germline V gene encodes CDR1 SGHRS and CDR2 YFSETQ. The CDR3 sequence is 15 residues long. Trimming removed 0 bases from V and 0 bases from J, with 7 bases in between. The CDR3 DNA is TGCGCCAGCAGCTTGGACCCGAGCTCTGGAAACACCATATATTTT. It translates to CASSLDPSSGNTIYF.

This rearrangement joins TRBV15 to TRBJ2-5; 8 nucleotides agree with TRBD2. The V gene's germline CDR1 is LNHNV and CDR2 YYDKDF (reference sequence). The CDR3 has 15 residues. The junction had 8 bases not matched to a gene; V was cut back by 1 base and J by 7 bases. CDR3: CATSRALGGGVTQYF. In nucleotides, the CDR3 is TGTGCCACCAGCAGAGCCCTCGGGGGGGGTGTGACCCAGTACTTC. The full variable domain, in which reference TRBV15 and TRBJ2-5 provide the parts outside the CDR3, is DAMVIQNPRYQVTQFGKPVTLSCSQTLNHNVMYWYQQKSSQAPKLLFHYYDKDFNNEADTPDNFQSRRPNTSFCFLDIRSPGLGDTAMYLCATSRALGGGVTQYFGPGTRLLVL.

A few counts support this clone. The V call is TRBV7-3, the J call TRBJ2-3; TRBD2 agrees at 7 bases. The CDR3 loop spans 17 amino acids. Germline lookup yields CDR1 SGHTA and CDR2 FQGTGA. Trimming removed 0 bases from V and 0 bases from J; junction bases left unmatched: 6. Here the CDR3 DNA reads TGTGCCAGCAGCTTAACCCTACTAGCGTCTAGCACAGATACGCAGTATTTT. It specifies CASSLTLLASSTDTQYF. The whole variable domain, remainder taken from reference TRBV7-3 and TRBJ2-3, is GAGVSQTPSNKVTEKGKYVELRCDPISGHTALYWYRQSLGQGPEFLIYFQGTGAADDSGLPNDRFFAVRPEGSVSTLKIQRTERGDSAVYLCASSLTLLASSTDTQYFGPGTRLTVL.

The V call is TRBV11-1, the J call TRBJ2-1; TRBD1 aligns across 9 bases. The V gene's germline CDR1 is SGHAT and CDR2 FQDESV (reference sequence). With V trimmed by 5 bases and J by 2 bases, 4 bases remained unmatched. The CDR3 extends over 15 amino acids. Here the CDR3 reads CASSPRTGAYNEQFF. The CDR3 coding sequence is TGTGCCAGCAGCCCAAGGACAGGGGCCTACAATGAGCAGTTCTTC.

This clone was seen a single time. The chain is built from TRBV19 and TRBJ2-5; 13 bases align to TRBD2. The J segment lost 2 bases and the V segment lost 6 bases, leaving 15 bases of the junction unmatched. Germline V CDR1 and CDR2: LNHDA, SQIVND (reference sequence). CDR3 size: 19 residues. The CDR3 sequence is CASSPTPGLAGVAQETQYF. The CDR3 region has the DNA TGTGCCAGTAGCCCGACCCCTGGACTAGCGGGAGTAGCTCAAGAGACCCAGTACTTC.

The chain uses TRBV10-2 and TRBJ2-7; D call uncertain. Trimming took 3 bases from V and 3 from J, leaving 0 bases between them. The CDR3 totals 10 residues. Germline lookup yields CDR1 WSHSY and CDR2 SAAADI. The CDR3 protein is CASSDYEQYF. The DNA of the CDR3 is TGCGCCAGCAGTGACTACGAGCAGTACTTC.

This clone was seen only a few times. The chain links TRBV9 to TRBJ1-6; tentative D call: TRBD1 (6 bases). The length of the CDR3 is 14 residues. Germline CDR1 reads SGDLS; CDR2 reads YYNGEE. V was trimmed by 7 bases and J by 10 bases, leaving 18 bases between them. DNA for the CDR3: TGTGCCAGCCAGAGGGAAGGGGGAGAGTCACCCCTCCACTTT. The encoded protein is CASQREGGESPLHF.

The rearrangement links TRBV18 to TRBJ2-7; D uncertain. The V and J ends lost 4 bases and 0 bases respectively, with 1 base between them. CDR3 size: 11 residues. CDR1 KGHSH and CDR2 LQKENI come from the germline V gene. The CDR3 coding sequence is TGTGCCAGCTCACACTCCTACGAGCAGTACTTC. It encodes CASSHSYEQYF. Complete variable domain (other parts from reference TRBV18 and TRBJ2-7): NAGVMQNPRHLVRRRGQEARLRCSPMKGHSHVYWYRQLPEEGLKFMVYLQKENIIDESGMPKERFSAEFPKEGPSILRIQQVVRGDSAAYFCASSHSYEQYFGPGTRLTVT.

This rearrangement joins TRBV13 to TRBJ1-1; maybe TRBD1 (5 bases). This CDR3 has 18 amino acids. Trimming pared 6 bases from V and 6 bases from J, leaving 29 bases between. In germline, CDR1 is PRHDT, CDR2 FYEKMQ (reference sequence). In DNA, the CDR3 is TGTGCCAGCAGTTCCTACCGGTCGGGCAGGGCGCCTTCTTCTGAAGCTTTCTTT. Amino acid sequence: CASSSYRSGRAPSSEAFF.

This clone was seen only once. The chain couples TRBV27 to TRBJ1-2, with D possibly being TRBD1 (5 bases). The CDR3 is made up of 14 amino acids. Germline V gene data show CDR1 as MNHEY and CDR2 as SMNVEV (reference sequence). Trimming cost V 3 bases and J 2 bases, with 10 bases left between them. CDR3 region: CASSLGPKNYGYTF. The CDR3, as DNA: TGTGCCAGCAGTTTGGGGCCCAAGAACTATGGCTACACCTTC.

This clone has only a few counts. The chain links TRBV6-1 to TRBJ2-3, with D hard to call. The CDR3 length is 17 residues. Per germline, CDR1 MNHNS and CDR2 SASEGT. Trimming left V 3 bases short and J 2 bases short, with 18 bases between. The CDR3 nucleotides are TGTGCCAGCAGTGACACCCTCCGGGCAGCATTCACAGATACGCAGTATTTT. This encodes CASSDTLRAAFTDTQYF.

Worth noting for this clone: Its ends do not fully match the called genes, so a read error is possible. CDR3 bases: TGTGCCAGCAGCCTTTGGAAACCGGGCCTTCAGGAAATCTTC. Translating gives CASSLWKPGLQEIF. This chain joins TRBV27 and TRBJ2-7; D remains ambiguous. The CDR3 has 14 amino acids. Germline loops: CDR1 MNHEY, CDR2 SMNVEV (reference sequence).